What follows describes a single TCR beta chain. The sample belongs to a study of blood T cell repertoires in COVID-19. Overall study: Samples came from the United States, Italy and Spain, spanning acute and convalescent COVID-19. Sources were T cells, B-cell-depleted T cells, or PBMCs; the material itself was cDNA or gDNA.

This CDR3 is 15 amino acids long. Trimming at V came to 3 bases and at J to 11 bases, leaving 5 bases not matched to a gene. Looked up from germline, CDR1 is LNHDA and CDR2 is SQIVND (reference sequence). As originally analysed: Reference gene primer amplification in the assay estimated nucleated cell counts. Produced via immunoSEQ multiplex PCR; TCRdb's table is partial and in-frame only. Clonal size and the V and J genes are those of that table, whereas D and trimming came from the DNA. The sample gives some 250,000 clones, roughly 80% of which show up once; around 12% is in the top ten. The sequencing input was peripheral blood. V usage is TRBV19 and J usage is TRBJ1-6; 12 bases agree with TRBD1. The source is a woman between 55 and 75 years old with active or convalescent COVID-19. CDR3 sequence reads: CASSMIGTGGPPLHF. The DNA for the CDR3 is TGTGCCAGTAGTATGATCGGGACAGGGGGCCCACCCCTCCACTTT.